This T cell receptor (beta chain) was recorded in a study of control samples from healthy donors and cancer patients. There are 14 residues in the CDR3. This clone has more than one count but fewer than ten. Only in-frame clones appear in the TCRdb table, and some are missing; sequencing was by immunoSEQ multiplex PCR. The repertoire has fewer than 60,000 clones, 70% to 90% of them found once; the top ten carry approximately 2.6%. The specimen was PBMCs. This clonotype was obtained from a woman aged 50 to 65 with lung cancer. The V call is TRBV21-1, the J call TRBJ2-7. TRBV21-1 is deemed a pseudogene. The CDR3 loop reads CASSRRTFPSREYF. The DNA of the CDR3 is TGTGCCAGCAGCAGGCGGACCTTCCCCTCGCGTGAGTACTTC.